This T cell receptor beta chain was observed in a study of tumor-infiltrating lymphocytes in primary liver carcinoma. A primer matching the constant region was used to make TCR beta cDNA from approximately 520 ng of total RNA. ARM-PCR, slightly modified, supplied the TCR beta libraries through three nested multiplex PCR rounds. The opening two PCR rounds, around 9 cycles each, paired TRBV1-TRBV30 forward primers with a C-beta reverse primer. A single record per CDR3 protein comes from TCRdb applying MiXCR to the multiplex PCR reads. The sample includes around 120,000 distinct CDR3 sequences, roughly 70% of them seen just once. Germline V gene data show CDR1 as MDHEN and CDR2 as SYDVKM. This CDR3 spans 13 amino acids. Concerning this clonotype itself: With a much larger clone just one base away, this may be a read error.

Total RNA and DNA came together from around 20-30 mg of bulk tissue without cell sorting. This sequence joins TRBV28 and TRBJ2-3, with D possibly being TRBD1 or TRBD2 (5 bases each). Sequencing used tumor-adjacent normal liver tissue. The sequence came from a woman in her fifties or sixties with primary liver carcinoma and hepatitis B virus infection. The CDR3 loop is CATSLGTTDTQYF. The DNA for the CDR3 is TGTGCCACCAGTTTAGGGACCACAGATACGCAGTATTTT.